The 14 T cell receptor beta chains in this list originate from one sample, sequenced in a study of blood T cell repertoires in COVID-19. The assay was immunoSEQ multiplex PCR, and TCRdb's table has in-frame clones only and misses some. The data hold 200,000 to 250,000 clones, with about 83% observed a single time. Source material: peripheral blood. All receptors come from a man in his thirties or forties who had recovered from COVID-19.

The chain joins TRBV2 to TRBJ1-1; D may be TRBD1 (6 bases). Looked up from germline, CDR1 is SNHLY and CDR2 is FYNNEI. Trimming shortened V by 6 bases and J by 1 base, and 12 bases separated the two germline ends. The length of the CDR3 is 14 residues. CDR3 bases: TGTGCCAGCAGCACTCAGGGGACGAACACTGAAGCTTTCTTT. This codes for CASSTQGTNTEAFF.

J is TRBJ2-1 and V is TRBV7-2; perhaps TRBD2 as D (6 bases). Germline lookup yields CDR1 SGHTA and CDR2 FQGNSA. CDR3 size: 14 residues. V lost 1 base and J 9 bases, leaving 13 bases between the germline ends. CDR3: CASSLGREALEQFF. Written as DNA, the CDR3 is TGTGCCAGCAGCTTAGGCAGGGAGGCACTTGAGCAGTTCTTC.

The genes are TRBV2 and TRBJ2-6, with D perhaps matching TRBD1 (5 bases). This CDR3 spans 19 amino acids. Germline CDR1 is SNHLY and CDR2 is FYNNEI. V was clipped by 8 bases and J by 0 bases, with 23 bases between them. The CDR3 DNA is TGTGCCAGCCCACGTACAGGACACACACTAAGCTCTGGGGCCAACGTCCTGACTTTC. It codes for CASPRTGHTLSSGANVLTF.

CDR3 amino acids: CAGEDGAGGNTIYF. The CDR3 DNA is TGTGCCGGGGAGGACGGCGCGGGGGGAAACACCATATATTTT. V is TRBV6-5 and J is TRBJ1-3; D is undetermined. Germline assignment: CDR1 MNHEY and CDR2 SVGAGI. With 11 bases removed from V and 4 bases from J, the gap between germline ends came to 18 bases. The CDR3 has 14 residues.

This chain uses TRBV5-4 with TRBJ2-5, with 10 bases identical to TRBD2. The V gene's germline CDR1 is SGHNT and CDR2 YYREEE (reference sequence). The CDR3 totals 15 residues. V shed 1 base, J shed 2 bases, and the junction held 2 bases outside the gene matches. The CDR3 protein is CASSLSSGGQETQYF. The DNA for the CDR3 is TGTGCCAGCAGCTTGAGTAGCGGGGGGCAAGAGACCCAGTACTTC.

This chain links TRBV7-8 with TRBJ2-7; 12 bases match TRBD1. The CDR3 loop spans 15 amino acids. Germline CDR1 and CDR2: SGHVS and FQNEAQ. With V trimmed by 1 base and J by 4 bases, 2 bases remained unmatched. The CDR3 here is CASSLGGQGAYEQYF. The CDR3 DNA reads TGTGCCAGCAGCTTAGGGGGACAGGGGGCTTACGAGCAGTACTTC.

The chain uses TRBV9 and TRBJ1-3; perhaps TRBD1 as D (5 bases). The length of the CDR3 is 16 residues. Germline CDR1 and CDR2: SGDLS and YYNGEE. V lost 3 bases to trimming and J lost 0 bases, with 13 bases between them. CDR3 loop: CASSGRGALSGNTIYF. CDR3 nucleotides: TGTGCCAGCAGCGGTCGCGGGGCTCTCTCTGGAAACACCATATATTTT.

This sequence joins TRBV7-8 and TRBJ2-7; D is uncertain. The CDR3 sequence is 11 residues long. V shed 5 bases and J shed 3 bases, with 5 bases lying between them. CDR1 is SGHVS, CDR2 FQNEAQ, per germline. CDR3 loop: CASSLLYEQYF. The DNA for the CDR3 is TGTGCCAGCAGCCTACTCTACGAGCAGTACTTC.

The chain combines TRBV5-4 with TRBJ2-7; 8 bases fit TRBD1. Germline loops: CDR1 SGHNT, CDR2 YYREEE (reference sequence). The V and J ends lost 0 bases and 0 bases, in that order; junction bases with no gene match: 5. The CDR3 is 16 amino acids. The DNA of the CDR3 is TGTGCCAGCAGCTTGGGAGGGGACAGGACCTCCTACGAGCAGTACTTC. Its protein is CASSLGGDRTSYEQYF. The variable domain in full, with the rest retrieved from reference TRBV5-4 and TRBJ2-7, is ETGVTQSPTHLIKTRGQQVTLRCSSQSGHNTVSWYQQALGQGPQFIFQYYREEENGRGNFPPRFSGLQFPNYSSELNVNALELDDSALYLCASSLGGDRTSYEQYFGPGTRLTVT.

The chain employs TRBV18 and TRBJ2-3; 9 bases are shared with TRBD2. CDR3 size: 16 residues. Germline-derived CDR1 and CDR2 are KGHSH and LQKENI. V gave up 3 bases and J gave up 0 bases; unmatched junction bases: 4. The CDR3 region is CASSPTLAGSTDTQYF. The CDR3 nucleotides are TGTGCCAGCTCACCTACGCTAGCGGGGAGCACAGATACGCAGTATTTT.

This chain links TRBV4-2 with TRBJ2-3, with TRBD1 matching over 10 bases. Trimming took 5 bases from V and 6 from J; bases not matched to a gene: 5. CDR3 length: 14 residues. Germline lookup yields CDR1 LGHNA and CDR2 YNFKEQ. Here the CDR3 reads CASSKGQGLDTQYF. For the CDR3, the DNA is TGTGCCAGCAGCAAGGGACAGGGGTTGGATACGCAGTATTTT.

This chain connects TRBV6-6 to TRBJ2-1; 9 bases map to TRBD2. The CDR3 has 16 residues. CDR1 and CDR2 from the germline V gene are MNHNY and SVGAGI (reference sequence). Trimming cost V 2 bases and J 6 bases; bases outside gene matches: 8. The CDR3: CASSYGRGGAINEQFF. CDR3 nucleotide sequence: TGTGCCAGCAGTTACGGCCGCGGGGGGGCGATCAATGAGCAGTTCTTC.

V is TRBV6-5 and J is TRBJ1-2, with a weak D call TRBD1 (6 bases). From germline, CDR1 is MNHEY and CDR2 SVGAGI. The CDR3 length is 13 residues. Trimming cost V 6 bases and J 6 bases, with 14 bases left between them. CDR3 protein: CASSHTGSHGYTF. In DNA form, the CDR3 reads TGTGCCAGCAGCCACACAGGGTCCCATGGCTACACCTTC.

The V call is TRBV11-2, the J call TRBJ1-1; perhaps TRBD1 as D (5 bases). This CDR3 has 14 amino acids. Trimming took 6 bases from V and 6 from J, leaving 17 bases between them. CDR1 SGHAT and CDR2 FQNNGV come from the germline V gene. CDR3 loop: CASRSQFRDSEAFF. CDR3 in DNA: TGTGCCAGCAGATCACAGTTTAGGGACTCTGAAGCTTTCTTT.